The 6 T cell receptor beta chains below all came from one sample that was sequenced in a study of metastatic and nonmetastatic thyroid tumors. Thyroid surgery had not been preceded by any treatment in any patient. TCRdb re-called the PCR reads through MiXCR. The data contain 70,000 or so clones, more than 13% of them singletons. The material sequenced was blood. These receptors were collected from a male donor with papillary thyroid cancer or a benign thyroid nodule (not recorded which). Some clones in this sample may be carry-over from other donors' samples.

There are many counts of this clone. The chain joins TRBV5-1 to TRBJ2-3; TRBD2 might be the D (6 bases). The CDR3 sequence is 16 residues long. Germline CDR1 reads SGHRS; CDR2 reads YFSETQ. With 2 bases removed from V and 3 bases from J, the gap between germline ends came to 16 bases. CDR3 protein: CASSFEARRATDTQYF. The CDR3 DNA reads TGCGCCAGCAGCTTCGAGGCACGGAGGGCAACAGATACGCAGTATTTT.

The chain employs TRBV6-1 and TRBJ2-2, with D perhaps being TRBD1 or TRBD2 (5 bases each). CDR1 and CDR2 from the germline V gene are MNHNS and SASEGT. The CDR3 extends over 15 amino acids. CDR3 residues: CVSRWGTLNTGELFF. The CDR3 coding sequence is TGTGTCAGTAGGTGGGGGACCCTCAACACCGGGGAGCTGTTTTTT.

This clone was counted ten times or more. CDR3 residues: CSAPRTSYEQYF. CDR3 in DNA: TGCAGTGCTCCCCGGACTAGCTACGAGCAGTACTTC. The V call is TRBV20-1, the J call TRBJ2-7, with 7 positions matching TRBD2. Germline assignment: CDR1 DFQATT and CDR2 SNEGSKA (reference sequence). The trim removed 5 bases at V and 3 bases at J, leaving 4 bases unmatched. The CDR3 is made up of 12 amino acids.

Ten or more counts support this clone. The chain is built from TRBV2 and TRBJ2-7; TRBD2 agrees at 11 bases. This CDR3 has 17 amino acids. Per germline, CDR1 SNHLY and CDR2 FYNNEI. The V and J ends lost 2 bases and 6 bases, in that order; junction bases with no gene match: 12. As DNA, the CDR3 is TGTGCCAGCAGTGAACCGGGACTAGCGGAGCTAACAGGCGAGCAGTACGTC. Translation gives CASSEPGLAELTGEQYV.

This clone was detected ten times or more. The gene calls are TRBV5-1 and TRBJ2-4; 9 nucleotides agree with TRBD2. CDR1 is SGHRS, CDR2 YFSETQ, per germline. V gave up 6 bases and J gave up 2 bases; unmatched junction bases: 9. CDR3 size: 16 residues. CDR3 in amino acids: CASMIVAGGTKNIQYF. Written as DNA, the CDR3 is TGCGCCAGCATGATTGTTGCGGGAGGGACCAAAAACATTCAGTACTTC.

The chain links TRBV5-1 to TRBJ1-5; D is unresolved. Germline lookup yields CDR1 SGHRS and CDR2 YFSETQ. CDR3 size: 13 residues. V was shortened by 1 base and J by 7 bases, with 9 bases between the two germline ends. The CDR3 spells CASSLSGDQPQHF. CDR3 bases: TGCGCCAGCAGCTTGTCGGGAGACCAGCCCCAGCATTTT.